Reported below is one T cell receptor beta chain. The data are from a study of T cells in localized non-small cell lung cancer. Germline-derived CDR1 and CDR2 are SGDLS and YYNGEE. This CDR3 is 16 amino acids long. Trimming removed 0 bases at V and 5 bases at J, with 17 bases between. Some clones are missing from TCRdb's copy, which holds only in-frame ones; the method was immunoSEQ multiplex PCR. The sample consists of roughly 77,000 clones, 88% of them appearing once. The sequence was collected from a woman aged 40-69 years with stage I squamous cell lung carcinoma. The V call is TRBV9, the J call TRBJ2-5, with D perhaps matching TRBD2 (7 bases). Source: peripheral blood, taken before any cancer treatment. The CDR3 coding sequence is TGTGCCAGCAGCGTAGCTCCCCAAGGGGGGGGCGAGACCCAGTACTTC. Translation gives CASSVAPQGGGETQYF.